Given below is one T cell receptor beta chain in context. Its antigen remains unidentified. The data belong to a study of long-term antiretroviral therapy in people with HIV. The study's findings and limits: Spans of CDR3 length were tighter for HIV repertoires than for controls.

Researchers ran immunoSEQ v3.0 at survey level. The data were produced by immunoSEQ multiplex PCR, yet TCRdb's version contains in-frame clones alone and is incomplete. The table shows just under 20,000 clones, with roughly 87% occurring only once. The CDR3 spans 15 residues. The trim removed 4 bases at V and 2 bases at J, leaving 5 bases unmatched. Germline assignment: CDR1 SGHVS and CDR2 FNYEAQ. The source material was unsorted PBMCs, sampled 2.1 years after starting antiretroviral therapy. The chain links TRBV7-6 to TRBJ2-7; TRBD2 aligns across 10 bases. The source of this sequence is a man aged 18 to 35 with HIV. The CDR3 DNA sequence: TGTGCCAGCAGCTACTTAGCGGGAGGCGCCTACGAGCAGTACTTC. This codes for CASSYLAGGAYEQYF.